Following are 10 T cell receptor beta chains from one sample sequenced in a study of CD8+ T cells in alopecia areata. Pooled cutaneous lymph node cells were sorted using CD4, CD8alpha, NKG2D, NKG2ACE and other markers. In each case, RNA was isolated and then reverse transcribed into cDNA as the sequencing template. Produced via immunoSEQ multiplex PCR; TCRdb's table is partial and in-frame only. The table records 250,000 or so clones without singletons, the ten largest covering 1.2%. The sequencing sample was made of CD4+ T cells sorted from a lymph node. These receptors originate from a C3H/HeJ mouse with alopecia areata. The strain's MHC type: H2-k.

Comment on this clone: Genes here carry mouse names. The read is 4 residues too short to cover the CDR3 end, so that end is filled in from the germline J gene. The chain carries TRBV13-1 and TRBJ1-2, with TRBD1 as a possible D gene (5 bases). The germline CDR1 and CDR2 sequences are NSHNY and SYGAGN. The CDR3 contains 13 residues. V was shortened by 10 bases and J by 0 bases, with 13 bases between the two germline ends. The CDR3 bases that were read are TGTGCCCGCACAGGACAAACAAACTCC. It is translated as CARTGQTNS. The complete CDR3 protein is CARTGQTNSDYTF.

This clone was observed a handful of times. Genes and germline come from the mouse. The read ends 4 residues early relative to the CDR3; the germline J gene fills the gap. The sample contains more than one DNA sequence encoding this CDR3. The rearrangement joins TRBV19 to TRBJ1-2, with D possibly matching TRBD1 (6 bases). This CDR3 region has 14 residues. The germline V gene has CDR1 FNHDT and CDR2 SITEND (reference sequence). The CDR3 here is CASSIVGGASDYTF. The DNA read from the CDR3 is TGTGCCAGCAGTATAGTTGGGGGGGCGAGC.

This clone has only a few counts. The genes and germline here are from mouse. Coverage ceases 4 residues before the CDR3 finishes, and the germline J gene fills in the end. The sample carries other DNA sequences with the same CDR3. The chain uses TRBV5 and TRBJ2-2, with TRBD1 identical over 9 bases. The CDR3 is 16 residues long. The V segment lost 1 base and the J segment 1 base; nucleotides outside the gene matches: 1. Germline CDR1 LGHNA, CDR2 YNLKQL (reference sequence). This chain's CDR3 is CASSQGTGVNTGQLYF. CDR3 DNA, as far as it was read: TGTGCCAGCAGCCAAGGGACAGGGGTAAACACCGGG.

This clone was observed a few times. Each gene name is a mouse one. CDR3 bases read: TGTGCCAGCAGCCAAGAACTGGGGACCTATGCT. Encoded protein: CASSQELGTYA. The whole CDR3 protein reads CASSQELGTYAEQFF. The chain recombines TRBV5 with TRBJ2-1; 7 positions agree with TRBD2. The DNA ends 4 residues before the CDR3 does, and the rest of the CDR3 is filled in from the germline J gene. This CDR3 contains 15 residues. With 0 bases clipped from V and 3 bases from J, the junction kept 2 bases outside the gene matches. Germline CDR1 is LGHNA and CDR2 is YNLKQL (reference sequence).

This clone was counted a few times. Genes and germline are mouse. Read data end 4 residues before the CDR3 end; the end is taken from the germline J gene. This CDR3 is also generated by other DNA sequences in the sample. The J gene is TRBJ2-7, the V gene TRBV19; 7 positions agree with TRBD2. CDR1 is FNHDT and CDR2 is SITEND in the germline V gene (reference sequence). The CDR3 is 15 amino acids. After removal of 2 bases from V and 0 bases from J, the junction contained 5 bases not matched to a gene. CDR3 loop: CASSISWGSSYEQYF. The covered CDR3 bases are TGTGCCAGCAGTATCTCCTGGGGGAGCTCCTAT.

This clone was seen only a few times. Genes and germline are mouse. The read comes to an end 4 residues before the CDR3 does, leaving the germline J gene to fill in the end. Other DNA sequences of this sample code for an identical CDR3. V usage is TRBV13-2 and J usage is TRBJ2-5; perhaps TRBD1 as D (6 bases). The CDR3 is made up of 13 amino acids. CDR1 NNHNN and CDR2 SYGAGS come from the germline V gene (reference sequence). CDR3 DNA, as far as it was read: TGTGCCAGCGGTGACAGGGGAAGGGAC. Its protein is CASGDRGRD. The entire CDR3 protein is CASGDRGRDTQYF.

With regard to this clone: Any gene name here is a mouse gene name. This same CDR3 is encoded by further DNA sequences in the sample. CDR3 sequence reads: CASRQGTNSDYTF. The sequenced CDR3 bases are TGTGCCAGCCGACAGGGGACAAACTCC. This chain uses TRBV13-1 with TRBJ1-2; 8 bases fit TRBD1. Read coverage stops 4 residues before the CDR3 terminus; the germline J gene supplies the remainder. This CDR3 is 13 amino acids long. Trimming took 7 bases from V and 0 from J; bases not matched to a gene: 2. Germline V gene data show CDR1 as NSHNY and CDR2 as SYGAGN.

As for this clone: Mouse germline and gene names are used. The DNA read from the CDR3 is TGTGCCAGCAGTATGGGGGGTTCGCCC. It is translated as CASSMGGSP. The whole CDR3 sequence is CASSMGGSPLYF. This chain joins TRBV19 and TRBJ1-6, with D perhaps matching TRBD1 (5 bases). The read falls 3 residues short of the CDR3 end, and the missing part is taken from the germline J gene. TRBJ1-6 is given ORF status, its function remaining uncertain. Between the trimmed V and J ends, which lost 2 bases and 9 bases, there was a span of 6 bases. Germline V gene lookup returns CDR1 FNHDT and CDR2 SITEND (reference sequence). The length of the CDR3 is 12 residues.

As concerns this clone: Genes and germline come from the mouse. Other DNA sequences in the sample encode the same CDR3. CDR3 DNA (partial): TGTGCCAGCAGTGCCTGGGGGGCTAGTGCAGAA. Encoded protein: CASSAWGASAE. The whole CDR3 is CASSAWGASAETLYF. V and J are TRBV13-1 and TRBJ2-3; 8 bases map to TRBD2. Read coverage stops 4 residues before the CDR3 terminus; the germline J gene supplies the remainder. The V segment lost 3 bases and the J segment 0 bases; nucleotides outside the gene matches: 3. Germline CDR1 is NSHNY and CDR2 is SYGAGN. The CDR3 runs 15 residues.

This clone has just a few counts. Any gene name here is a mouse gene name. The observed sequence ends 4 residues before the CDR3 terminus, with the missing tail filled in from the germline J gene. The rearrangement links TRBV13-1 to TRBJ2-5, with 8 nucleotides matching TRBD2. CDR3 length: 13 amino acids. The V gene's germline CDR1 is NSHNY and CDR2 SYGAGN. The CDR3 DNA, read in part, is TGTGCCAGCAGTGCTGGGGGGATGGAC. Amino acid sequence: CASSAGGMD. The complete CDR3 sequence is CASSAGGMDTQYF.